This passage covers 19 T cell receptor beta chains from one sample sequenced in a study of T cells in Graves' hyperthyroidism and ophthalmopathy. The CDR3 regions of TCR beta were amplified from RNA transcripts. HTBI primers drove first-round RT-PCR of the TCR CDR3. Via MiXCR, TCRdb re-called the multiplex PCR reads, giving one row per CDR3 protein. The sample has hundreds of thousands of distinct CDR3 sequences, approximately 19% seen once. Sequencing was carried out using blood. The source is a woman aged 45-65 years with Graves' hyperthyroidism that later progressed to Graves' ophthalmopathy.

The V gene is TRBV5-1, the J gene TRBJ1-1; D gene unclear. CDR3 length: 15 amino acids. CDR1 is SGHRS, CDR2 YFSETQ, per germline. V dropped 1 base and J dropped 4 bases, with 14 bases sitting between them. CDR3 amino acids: CASSLRGEGGTEAFF. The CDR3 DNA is TGCGCCAGCAGCTTGCGTGGGGAGGGAGGCACTGAAGCTTTCTTT.

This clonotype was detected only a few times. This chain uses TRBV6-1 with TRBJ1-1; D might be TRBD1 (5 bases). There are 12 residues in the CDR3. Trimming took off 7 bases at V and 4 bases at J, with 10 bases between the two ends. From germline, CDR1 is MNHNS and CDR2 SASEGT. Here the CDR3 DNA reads TGTGCCAGCACAGGGATCTCCACTGAAGCTTTCTTT. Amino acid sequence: CASTGISTEAFF.

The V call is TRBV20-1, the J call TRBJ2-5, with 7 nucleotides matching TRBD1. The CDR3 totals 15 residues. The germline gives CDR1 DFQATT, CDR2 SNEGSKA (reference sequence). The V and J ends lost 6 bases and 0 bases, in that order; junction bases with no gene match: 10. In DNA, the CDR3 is TGCAGTGCGGGGACAGAACTACTTAACCAAGAGACCCAGTACTTC. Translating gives CSAGTELLNQETQYF.

This CDR3 is CASSERSGMNTEAFF. In nucleotides, the CDR3 is TGTGCCAGCAGTGAAAGGTCAGGGATGAACACTGAAGCTTTCTTT. This chain uses TRBV6-1 with TRBJ1-1, with D possibly matching TRBD1 (5 bases). This CDR3 comprises 15 residues. Trimming took off 2 bases at V and 0 bases at J, with 10 bases between the two ends. Germline V lookup: CDR1 MNHNS, CDR2 SASEGT.

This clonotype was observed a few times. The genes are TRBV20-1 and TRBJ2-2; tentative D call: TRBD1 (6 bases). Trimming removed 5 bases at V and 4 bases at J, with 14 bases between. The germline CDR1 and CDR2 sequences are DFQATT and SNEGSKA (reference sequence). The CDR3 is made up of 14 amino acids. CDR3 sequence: CSAQQGPRTGELFF. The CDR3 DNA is TGCAGTGCTCAACAGGGACCGCGCACCGGGGAGCTGTTTTTT.

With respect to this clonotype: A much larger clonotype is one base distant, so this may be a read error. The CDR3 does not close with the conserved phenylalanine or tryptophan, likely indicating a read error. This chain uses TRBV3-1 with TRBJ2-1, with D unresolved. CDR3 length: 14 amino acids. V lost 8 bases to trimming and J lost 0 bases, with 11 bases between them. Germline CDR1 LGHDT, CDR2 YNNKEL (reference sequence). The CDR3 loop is CASGVGSSYNEQFS. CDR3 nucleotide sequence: TGTGCCAGCGGGGTGGGTAGCTCCTACAATGAGCAGTTCTCC.

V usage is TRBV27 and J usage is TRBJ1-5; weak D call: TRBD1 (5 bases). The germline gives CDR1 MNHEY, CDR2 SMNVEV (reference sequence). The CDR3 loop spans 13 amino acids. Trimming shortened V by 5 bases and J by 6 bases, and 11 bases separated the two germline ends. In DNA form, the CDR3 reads TGTGCCAGCAGTGAGGGGTTTTTTCAGCCCCAGCATTTT. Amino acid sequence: CASSEGFFQPQHF.

DNA for the CDR3: TGTGCCAGTAGTACCTCCAGGGGAGCGGGCGAGCAGTACTTC. Amino acids: CASSTSRGAGEQYF. V is TRBV19 and J is TRBJ2-7, with D perhaps assigned TRBD1 or TRBD2 (6 bases each). Trimming took off 4 bases at V and 6 bases at J, with 16 bases between the two ends. The germline CDR1 and CDR2 sequences are LNHDA and SQIVND (reference sequence). This CDR3 has 14 amino acids.

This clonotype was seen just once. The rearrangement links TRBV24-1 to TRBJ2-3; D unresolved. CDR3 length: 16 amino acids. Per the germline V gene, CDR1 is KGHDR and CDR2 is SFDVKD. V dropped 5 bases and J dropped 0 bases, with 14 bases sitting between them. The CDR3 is CATSVRWTVSTDTQYF. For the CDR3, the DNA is TGTGCCACCAGTGTACGATGGACCGTTAGCACAGATACGCAGTATTTT.

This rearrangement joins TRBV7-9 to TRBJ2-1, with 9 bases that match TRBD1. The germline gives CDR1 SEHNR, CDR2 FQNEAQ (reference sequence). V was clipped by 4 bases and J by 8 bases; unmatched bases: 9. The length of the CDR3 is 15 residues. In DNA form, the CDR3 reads TGTGCCAGCAGCTCCCCAGGACAGGGGTTACATGAGCAGTTCTTC. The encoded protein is CASSSPGQGLHEQFF.

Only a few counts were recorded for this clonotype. The CDR3 protein is CSARSGRGERDTQYF. In DNA, the CDR3 is TGCAGTGCTAGAAGCGGGCGGGGGGAGAGGGATACGCAGTATTTT. The chain employs TRBV20-1 and TRBJ2-3, with TRBD2 matching over 8 bases. The V and J ends lost 2 bases and 6 bases, in that order; junction bases with no gene match: 10. The CDR3 covers 15 residues. Germline lookup yields CDR1 DFQATT and CDR2 SNEGSKA (reference sequence).

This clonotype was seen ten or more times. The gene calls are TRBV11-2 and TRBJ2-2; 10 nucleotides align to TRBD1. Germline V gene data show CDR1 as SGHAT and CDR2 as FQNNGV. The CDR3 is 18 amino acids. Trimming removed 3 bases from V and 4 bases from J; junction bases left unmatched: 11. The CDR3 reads CASSFSGTGEGGTGELFF. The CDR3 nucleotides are TGTGCCAGCAGCTTCTCCGGGACAGGGGAAGGGGGCACCGGGGAGCTGTTTTTT.

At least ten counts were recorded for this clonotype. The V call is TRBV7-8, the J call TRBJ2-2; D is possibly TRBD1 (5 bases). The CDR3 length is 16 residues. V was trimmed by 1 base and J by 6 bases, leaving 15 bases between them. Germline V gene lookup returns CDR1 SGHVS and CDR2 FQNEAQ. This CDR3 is CASSLETRQRPGELFF. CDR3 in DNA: TGTGCCAGCAGCTTAGAAACCAGACAGAGGCCCGGGGAGCTGTTTTTT.

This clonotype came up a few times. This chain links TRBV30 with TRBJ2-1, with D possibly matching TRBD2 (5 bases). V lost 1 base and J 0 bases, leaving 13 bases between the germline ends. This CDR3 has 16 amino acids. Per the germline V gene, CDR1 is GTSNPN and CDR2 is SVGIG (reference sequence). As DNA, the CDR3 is TGTGCCTGGAGTGGGGGAGAAGGGAGCTCCTACAATGAGCAGTTCTTC. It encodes CAWSGGEGSSYNEQFF.

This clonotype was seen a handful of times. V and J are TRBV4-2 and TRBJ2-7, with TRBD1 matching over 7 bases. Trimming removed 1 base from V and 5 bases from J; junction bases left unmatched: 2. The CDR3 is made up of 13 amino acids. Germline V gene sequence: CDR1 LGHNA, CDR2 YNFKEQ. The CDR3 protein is CASSQGQGHEQYF. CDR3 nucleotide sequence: TGTGCCAGCAGCCAAGGACAGGGACACGAGCAGTACTTC.

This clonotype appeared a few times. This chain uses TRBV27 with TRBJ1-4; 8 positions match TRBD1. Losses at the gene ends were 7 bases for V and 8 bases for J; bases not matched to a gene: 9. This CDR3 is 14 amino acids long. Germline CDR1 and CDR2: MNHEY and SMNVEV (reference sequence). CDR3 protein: CASTPSTGEEKLFF. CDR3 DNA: TGTGCCAGCACCCCTTCGACAGGGGAGGAAAAACTGTTTTTT. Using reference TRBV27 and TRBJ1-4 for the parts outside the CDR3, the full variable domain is EAQVTQNPRYLITVTGKKLTVTCSQNMNHEYMSWYRQDPGLGLRQIYYSMNVEVTDKGDVPEGYKVSRKEKRNFPLILESPSPNQTSLYFCASTPSTGEEKLFFGSGTQLSVL.

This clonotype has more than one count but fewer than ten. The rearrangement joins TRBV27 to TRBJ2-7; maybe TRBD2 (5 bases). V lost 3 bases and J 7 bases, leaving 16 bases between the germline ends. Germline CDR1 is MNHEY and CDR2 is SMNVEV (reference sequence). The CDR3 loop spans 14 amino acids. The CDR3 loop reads CASSFALPGEEQYF. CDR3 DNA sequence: TGTGCCAGCAGTTTCGCCCTCCCCGGGGAAGAGCAGTACTTC.

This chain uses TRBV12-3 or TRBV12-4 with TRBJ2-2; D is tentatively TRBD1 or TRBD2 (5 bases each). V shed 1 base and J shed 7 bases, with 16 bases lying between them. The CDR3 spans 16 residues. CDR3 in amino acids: CASSLVRAGMDGELFF. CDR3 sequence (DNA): TGTGCCAGCAGTTTAGTGAGGGCAGGGATGGACGGGGAGCTGTTTTTT.

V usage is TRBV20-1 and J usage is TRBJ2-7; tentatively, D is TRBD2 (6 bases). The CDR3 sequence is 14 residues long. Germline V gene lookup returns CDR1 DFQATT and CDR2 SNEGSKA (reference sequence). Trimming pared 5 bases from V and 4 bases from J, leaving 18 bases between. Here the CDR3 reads CSAEAGWGPYEQYF. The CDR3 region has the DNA TGCAGTGCTGAAGCGGGCTGGGGCCCTTACGAGCAGTACTTC.